The clone carrying this T cell receptor (beta chain) was observed a few times. The antigen is undetermined. Germline CDR1 and CDR2: PRHDT and FYEKMQ (reference sequence). Trimming took 4 bases from V and 2 from J, leaving 8 bases between them. The length of the CDR3 is 13 residues. This record belongs to a study of naive and memory T cell subsets. Two oligonucleotides, mixed equimolar, formed the beta constant-region primer covering TRBC1 and TRBC2. Four rounds of PCR amplified the ligated cDNA using nested alpha and beta constant-region primers plus SP2. One entry per CDR3 protein, called by TCRdb with MiXCR from the UMI-ligation and nested PCR reads. The table has over 65,000 distinct CDR3 sequences, approximately 9.2% seen once. Broader study findings: TCR abundance followed a power law differing between naive and memory subsets. A few larger clonotypes appeared in naive repertoires, especially CD8, possibly memory cells re-expressing CD45RA. TCR counts from RNA may reflect activation-linked expression changes.

The rearrangement uses TRBV13 and TRBJ1-1; D remains ambiguous. The source material was naive CD8+ T cells from blood. This TCR was recovered from a human donor in good health. CDR3 nucleotide sequence: TGTGCCAGCAGCTCGATTAGCAACACTGAAGCTTTCTTT. Its translation is CASSSISNTEAFF.